This T cell receptor (beta chain) was identified in a study of cytomegalovirus exposure and HLA in healthy donors. PCR primers comprised 60 Vbeta and 13 Jbeta primers. As originally analysed: Later, an analysis found 65 million to 85 million unique TCR beta chains, and some 10 million of these were shared. Clones were read by immunoSEQ multiplex PCR, and TCRdb kept only the in-frame ones, dropping some. V and J calls and clone size are those listed in that table; D and trimming were worked out from the DNA. Of around 150,000 clones in the sample, approximately 80% are singletons; the top ten hold 2% to 2.5%. Trimming at V came to 5 bases and at J to 2 bases, leaving 8 bases not matched to a gene. The CDR3 contains 15 residues. The germline gives CDR1 SEHNR, CDR2 FQNEAQ (reference sequence).

Source material: PBMCs. The chain carries TRBV7-9 and TRBJ2-5, with 7 bases matching TRBD2. The sequence was obtained from a man aged 30-40 years in good health and CMV-seronegative. This chain's CDR3 is CASSLGGSLQETQYF. The CDR3 DNA reads TGTGCCAGCAGCCTGGGAGGGTCCCTACAAGAGACCCAGTACTTC.